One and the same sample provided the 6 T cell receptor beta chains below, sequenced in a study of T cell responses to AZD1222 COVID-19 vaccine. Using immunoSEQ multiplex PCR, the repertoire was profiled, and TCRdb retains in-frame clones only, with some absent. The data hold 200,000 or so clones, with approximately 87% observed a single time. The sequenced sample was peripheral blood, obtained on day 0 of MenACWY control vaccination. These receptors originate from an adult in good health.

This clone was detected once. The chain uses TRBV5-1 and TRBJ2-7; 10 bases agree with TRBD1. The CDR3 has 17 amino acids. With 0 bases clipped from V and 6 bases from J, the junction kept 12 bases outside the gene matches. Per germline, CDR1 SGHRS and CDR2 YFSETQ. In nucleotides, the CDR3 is TGCGCCAGCAGCTTGGTGAGAAGCGGGACAGGGGTCGTCGAGCAGTACTTC. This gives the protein CASSLVRSGTGVVEQYF. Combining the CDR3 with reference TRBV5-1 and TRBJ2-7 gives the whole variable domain KAGVTQTPRYLIKTRGQQVTLSCSPISGHRSVSWYQQTPGQGLQFLFEYFSETQRNKGNFPGRFSGRQFSNSRSEMNVSTLELGDSALYLCASSLVRSGTGVVEQYFGPGTRLTVT.

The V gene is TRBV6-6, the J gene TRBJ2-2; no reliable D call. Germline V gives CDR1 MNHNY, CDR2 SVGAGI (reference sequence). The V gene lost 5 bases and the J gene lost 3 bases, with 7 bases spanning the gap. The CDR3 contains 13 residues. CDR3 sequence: CASSPIDTGELFF. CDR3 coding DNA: TGTGCCAGCAGTCCGATTGACACCGGGGAGCTGTTTTTT.

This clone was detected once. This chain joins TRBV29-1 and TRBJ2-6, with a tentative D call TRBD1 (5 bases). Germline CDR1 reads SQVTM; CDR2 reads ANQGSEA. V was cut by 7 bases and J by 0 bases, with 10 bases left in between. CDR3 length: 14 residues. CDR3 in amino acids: CSAGQGSGANVLTF. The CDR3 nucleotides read TGCAGCGCCGGCCAGGGCTCTGGGGCCAACGTCCTGACTTTC.

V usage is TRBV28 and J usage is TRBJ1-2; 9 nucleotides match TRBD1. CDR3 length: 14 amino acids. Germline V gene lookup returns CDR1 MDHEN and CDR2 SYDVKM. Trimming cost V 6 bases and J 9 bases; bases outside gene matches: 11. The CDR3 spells CASRNGQGIGSYTF. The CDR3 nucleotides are TGTGCCAGCAGGAACGGACAGGGGATCGGGAGCTACACCTTC.

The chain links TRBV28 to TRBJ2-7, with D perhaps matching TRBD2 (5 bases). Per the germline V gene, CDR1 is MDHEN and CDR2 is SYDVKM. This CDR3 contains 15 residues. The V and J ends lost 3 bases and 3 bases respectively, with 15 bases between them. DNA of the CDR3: TGTGCCAGCAGTTTTGGCGGAGGCGAGGGCTACGAGCAGTACTTC. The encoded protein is CASSFGGGEGYEQYF.

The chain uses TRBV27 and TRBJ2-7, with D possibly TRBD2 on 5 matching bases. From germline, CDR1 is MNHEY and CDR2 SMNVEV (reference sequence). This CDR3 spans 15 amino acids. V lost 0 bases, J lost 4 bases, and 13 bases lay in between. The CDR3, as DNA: TGTGCCAGCAGTTTATCCGGGAAGGGCGGGTACGAGCAGTACTTC. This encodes CASSLSGKGGYEQYF.